These T cell receptor beta chains were read from a single sample in a study of shared clonotypes between healthy human individuals. Assay: immunoSEQ multiplex PCR; the TCRdb copy retains only in-frame clones and omits some. The sample consists of about 360,000 clones, less than 85% of them appearing once. Sequencing was done on a sample of memory CD4+ T cells sorted from blood. All receptors come from a man younger than 45 in good health. CDR3s include the opening cysteine and the closing phenylalanine or tryptophan. Fields, in order: V gene, J gene, clone size, D gene, CDR3 DNA, CDR3 protein. D genes are given only for firm matches. Expanded clones get a size class; other rows say once, few or many, or leave the size out.

v_gene: TRBV28
j_gene: TRBJ1-1
abundance: NA
d_gene: TRBD1
CDR3nt: TGTGCCTCAATGGGACAGTTAGACACTGAAGCTTTCTTT
CDR3aa: CASMGQLDTEAFF

v_gene: TRBV25-1
j_gene: TRBJ2-1
abundance: NA
d_gene: NA
CDR3nt: TGTGCCAGCAGTGATCAGGGCAATGAGCAGTTCTTC
CDR3aa: CASSDQGNEQFF

v_gene: TRBV5-5
j_gene: TRBJ1-2
abundance: NA
d_gene: NA
CDR3nt: TGTGCCAGCAGCACGGGACCCAGGCTTGACTATGGCTACACCTTC
CDR3aa: CASSTGPRLDYGYTF

v_gene: TRBV4-1
j_gene: TRBJ2-1
abundance: NA
d_gene: TRBD1
CDR3nt: TGCGCCAGCAGCCCGGATCGGACAGGGGCCTACAATGAGCAGTTCTTC
CDR3aa: CASSPDRTGAYNEQFF

v_gene: TRBV7-8
j_gene: TRBJ2-1
abundance: NA
d_gene: TRBD2
CDR3nt: TGTGCCAGCAGCTTTAAACAGGGTAGTAGCGGGGACTACAATGAGCAGTTCTTC
CDR3aa: CASSFKQGSSGDYNEQFF

v_gene: TRBV28
j_gene: TRBJ2-5
abundance: NA
d_gene: TRBD2
CDR3nt: TGTGCCAGCAGTCGGGGGGGTGGAGAGACCCAGTACTTC
CDR3aa: CASSRGGGETQYF

v_gene: TRBV9
j_gene: TRBJ1-3
abundance: NA
d_gene: TRBD1
CDR3nt: TGTGCCAGCAGCCTTTCGACAGGGCATGGAAACACCATATATTTT
CDR3aa: CASSLSTGHGNTIYF

v_gene: TRBV5-1
j_gene: TRBJ2-1
abundance: NA
d_gene: NA
CDR3nt: TGCGCCAGCAGCTTCCCTGGGGGGGCGGGAGATGAGCAGTTCTTC
CDR3aa: CASSFPGGAGDEQFF

v_gene: TRBV20-1
j_gene: TRBJ1-1
abundance: NA
d_gene: NA
CDR3nt: TGCAGTGCTAGATATATTTTGGTCGCTTTCTTT
CDR3aa: CSARYILVAFF

v_gene: TRBV2
j_gene: TRBJ2-7
abundance: NA
d_gene: TRBD1
CDR3nt: TGTGCCAGAGGACAGGGTTCCTACGAGCAGTACTTC
CDR3aa: CARGQGSYEQYF

v_gene: TRBV6-5
j_gene: TRBJ2-7
abundance: NA
d_gene: NA
CDR3nt: TGTGCCAGCAGTTACCCGACCGCGGAGCAGTACTTC
CDR3aa: CASSYPTAEQYF

v_gene: TRBV15
j_gene: TRBJ2-3
abundance: once
d_gene: TRBD2
CDR3nt: TGTGCCACCAGCGAACATATAGCGGGAGTCAGGGATTTT
CDR3aa: CATSEHIAGVRDF

v_gene: TRBV2
j_gene: TRBJ2-2
abundance: NA
d_gene: NA
CDR3nt: TGTGCCAGCAGTCTAGAGAACACCGGGGAGCTGTTTTTT
CDR3aa: CASSLENTGELFF

v_gene: TRBV16
j_gene: TRBJ2-1
abundance: NA
d_gene: NA
CDR3nt: TGTGCCAGCAGCCAATGGGGCGGGGCCACCTACAATGAGCAGTTCTTC
CDR3aa: CASSQWGGATYNEQFF

v_gene: TRBV28
j_gene: TRBJ2-2
abundance: NA
d_gene: TRBD1
CDR3nt: TGTGCCAGCAGAACCGGGACAGTGACCTTGGCTGGGGAGCTGTTTTTT
CDR3aa: CASRTGTVTLAGELFF

v_gene: TRBV19
j_gene: TRBJ2-7
abundance: NA
d_gene: NA
CDR3nt: TGTGCCAGTAGTATAGTTCATGGGGAGCAGTACTTC
CDR3aa: CASSIVHGEQYF

v_gene: TRBV5-1
j_gene: TRBJ1-3
abundance: NA
d_gene: NA
CDR3nt: TGCGCCAGCAGCTTGATGCCCGCTGGAAACACCATATATTTT
CDR3aa: CASSLMPAGNTIYF

v_gene: TRBV28
j_gene: TRBJ1-2
abundance: NA
d_gene: NA
CDR3nt: TGTGCCAGCAGGTCCACAGGGTTCTATGGCTACACCTTC
CDR3aa: CASRSTGFYGYTF

v_gene: TRBV20-1
j_gene: TRBJ1-1
abundance: few
d_gene: NA
CDR3nt: TGCAGTGCTGGGATCGGGACTGAAGCTTTCTTT
CDR3aa: CSAGIGTEAFF

v_gene: TRBV28
j_gene: TRBJ2-5
abundance: NA
d_gene: TRBD2
CDR3nt: TGTGCCAGCAGTTTGACTAGCGGGAGATCTGAGACCCAGTACTTC
CDR3aa: CASSLTSGRSETQYF

v_gene: TRBV28
j_gene: TRBJ2-3
abundance: few
d_gene: NA
CDR3nt: TGTGCCAGCAGTCCAAAGGAGGGGACAGTAAGCACAGATACGCAGTATTTT
CDR3aa: CASSPKEGTVSTDTQYF

v_gene: TRBV5-4
j_gene: TRBJ2-2
abundance: NA
d_gene: NA
CDR3nt: TGTGCCAGCAGCTTGAAAGGGCCAAGGACCGGGGAGCTGTTTTTT
CDR3aa: CASSLKGPRTGELFF